A selection of T cell receptor beta chains follows, all from one sample in a study of shared clonotypes between healthy human individuals. This table comes from immunoSEQ multiplex PCR, and its TCRdb copy is limited to in-frame clones, with some not included. The sample lists about 2,500,000 clones, about 92% occurring once. Material for sequencing was naive CD4+ T cells sorted from blood. The receptors originated from a man aged 18 to 30 in good health. CDR3s include the opening cysteine and the closing phenylalanine or tryptophan. D genes are given only for firm matches. Not all rows give a size; the values are once, few, many and, for expanded clones, a class.

CASSLTGTGVETQYF,TGTGCCAGCAGTTTAACCGGGACAGGGGTCGAGACCCAGTACTTC,once,TRBD1,TRBV6-6,TRBJ2-5
CASSPGTGSGLLSRIYGYTF,TGTGCCAGCAGCCCAGGGACAGGGAGCGGCCTCCTGTCCAGAATCTATGGCTACACCTTC,-,TRBD1,TRBV9,TRBJ1-2
CAISVAAQGDTQYF,TGTGCCATCAGTGTGGCAGCACAGGGGGATACGCAGTATTTT,-,TRBD1,TRBV10-3,TRBJ2-3
CASSTPGLAVNEQFF,TGTGCCAGTAGTACACCGGGACTAGCTGTCAATGAGCAGTTCTTC,-,TRBD2,TRBV19,TRBJ2-1
CASSYSRDSYEQYF,TGTGCCAGCAGTTACTCGAGGGACTCCTACGAGCAGTACTTC,-,-,TRBV6-5,TRBJ2-7
CASSYAGTGRRDGYTF,TGTGCCAGCAGTTACGCAGGGACAGGGCGTAGAGATGGCTACACCTTC,-,TRBD1,TRBV6-5,TRBJ1-2
CSVRGTTDTQYF,TGCAGCGTTCGGGGCACTACAGATACGCAGTATTTT,-,-,TRBV29-1,TRBJ2-3
CARSPSQREWNEQFF,TGTGCCAGAAGCCCCTCCCAGCGGGAGTGGAATGAGCAGTTCTTC,-,TRBD2,TRBV5-3,TRBJ2-1
CASSSVAANNSPLHF,TGTGCCAGTAGTTCGGTGGCCGCTAATAATTCACCCCTCCACTTT,-,-,TRBV19,TRBJ1-6
CASSLRQGGSNQPQHF,TGTGCCAGCAGCTTACGACAGGGCGGTAGCAATCAGCCCCAGCATTTT,-,TRBD1,TRBV13,TRBJ1-5
CASSLDRAETQYF,TGTGCCAGCAGCTTAGACAGGGCGGAGACCCAGTACTTC,-,-,TRBV7-8,TRBJ2-5
CASTHMGQKNEKLFF,TGTGCCAGCACCCACATGGGACAGAAGAATGAAAAACTGTTTTTT,-,TRBD1,TRBV13,TRBJ1-4
CAISDIAGGYEQYF,TGTGCCATCAGTGACATTGCCGGGGGCTACGAGCAGTACTTC,-,-,TRBV10-3,TRBJ2-7
CASSLLGESRYEQYF,TGTGCCAGCAGCTTATTGGGCGAGTCCCGGTACGAGCAGTACTTC,-,-,TRBV7-8,TRBJ2-7
CASRGTSDLSYEQYF,TGTGCCAGTAGAGGGACTAGCGATCTATCCTACGAGCAGTACTTC,-,TRBD2,TRBV19,TRBJ2-7
CASSVAGTSYNEQFF,TGTGCCAGCAGCGTAGCAGGGACTAGCTATAATGAGCAGTTCTTC,-,TRBD2,TRBV9,TRBJ2-1
CASSLHGQGAPEAFF,TGTGCCAGCAGTTTACACGGACAGGGGGCGCCTGAAGCTTTCTTT,once,TRBD1,TRBV28,TRBJ1-1
CASHGSTRETQYF,TGTGCCAGCCACGGGTCCACACGGGAAACCCAGTACTTC,-,-,TRBV11-2,TRBJ2-5
CAWSALGRGGGFYGYTF,TGTGCCTGGAGCGCCTTGGGGAGGGGGGGCGGTTTCTATGGCTACACCTTC,-,-,TRBV30,TRBJ1-2
CASSWTPGERQYF,TGCGCCAGCAGCTGGACTCCGGGAGAGAGGCAGTACTTC,once,-,TRBV5-1,TRBJ2-7
CASSSTGTGVETQYF,TGCGCCAGCAGCTCTACCGGGACAGGGGTCGAGACCCAGTACTTC,-,TRBD1,TRBV5-1,TRBJ2-5
CASSSGWEQYF,TGTGCCAGCAGTTCCGGATGGGAGCAGTACTTC,once,-,TRBV6-1,TRBJ2-7
CASSDGAGRPETQYF,TGTGCCAGCAGCGATGGGGCGGGGCGTCCGGAGACCCAGTACTTC,-,-,TRBV7-2,TRBJ2-5
CAWTLAWTVSGNTIYF,TGTGCCTGGACCTTGGCATGGACGGTCTCTGGAAACACCATATATTTT,-,-,TRBV30,TRBJ1-3
CASAHTDSNQPQHF,TGTGCCAGCGCTCACACCGATAGCAATCAGCCCCAGCATTTT,-,-,TRBV6-6,TRBJ1-5
CASSSRGAAAFF,TGTGCCAGCAGTTCCCGGGGCGCAGCGGCTTTCTTT,-,-,TRBV28,TRBJ1-1
CARSHDSMYLDTQYF,TGTGCCAGAAGCCATGACAGCATGTATTTAGATACGCAGTATTTT,once,-,TRBV5-3,TRBJ2-3
CASSLSLGGNEQFF,TGCGCCAGCAGCTTGTCTTTGGGGGGCAATGAGCAGTTCTTC,-,-,TRBV5-1,TRBJ2-1